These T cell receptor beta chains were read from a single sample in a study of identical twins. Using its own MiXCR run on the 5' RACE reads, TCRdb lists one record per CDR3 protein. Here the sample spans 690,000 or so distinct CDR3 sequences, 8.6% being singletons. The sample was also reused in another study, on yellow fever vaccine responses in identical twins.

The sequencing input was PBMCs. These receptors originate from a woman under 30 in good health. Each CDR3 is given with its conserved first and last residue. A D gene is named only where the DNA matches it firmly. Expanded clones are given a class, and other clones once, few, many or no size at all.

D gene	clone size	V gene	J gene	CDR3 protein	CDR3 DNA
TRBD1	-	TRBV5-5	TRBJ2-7	CASSLEQGWEQYF	TGTGCCAGCAGCTTGGAACAGGGGTGGGAGCAGTACTTC
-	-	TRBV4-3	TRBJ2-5	CASSQETGLGETQYF	TGCGCCAGCAGCCAAGAGACAGGCCTGGGGGAGACCCAGTACTTC
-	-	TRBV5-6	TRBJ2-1	CASSLAGVTTSSYNEQFF	TGTGCCAGCAGCTTGGCGGGTGTCACTACGAGCTCCTACAATGAGCAGTTCTTC
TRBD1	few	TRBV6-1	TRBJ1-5	CASSLTGTGVGTQHF	TGTGCCAGCAGCCTCACCGGGACAGGGGTAGGGACCCAGCATTTT
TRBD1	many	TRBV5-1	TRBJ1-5	CASSLGDRANQPQHF	TGCGCCAGCAGCTTGGGGGACAGGGCTAATCAGCCCCAGCATTTT
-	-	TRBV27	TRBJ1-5	CASSLRWGSNQPQHF	TGTGCCAGCAGTTTAAGATGGGGAAGCAATCAGCCCCAGCATTTT
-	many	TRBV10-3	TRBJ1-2	CAISESSRGASGGYGYTF	TGTGCCATCAGTGAGTCGTCGAGGGGGGCCTCCGGGGGCTATGGCTACACCTTC
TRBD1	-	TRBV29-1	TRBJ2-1	CSVESGDRGNGEQFF	TGCAGCGTTGAATCGGGGGACAGGGGTAATGGTGAGCAGTTCTTC
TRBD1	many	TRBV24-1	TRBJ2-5	CATSDLFGTEETQYF	TGTGCCACCAGTGATTTGTTTGGGACAGAAGAGACCCAGTACTTC
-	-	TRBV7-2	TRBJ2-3	CASTGSAKGSTDTQYF	TGTGCCAGCACCGGTAGCGCGAAGGGGAGCACAGATACGCAGTATTTT
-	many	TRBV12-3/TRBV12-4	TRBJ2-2	CASSGRVSGELFF	TGTGCCAGCAGTGGCAGGGTTTCCGGGGAGCTGTTTTTT
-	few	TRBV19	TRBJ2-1	CASSPLTGEGEQFF	TGTGCCAGTAGTCCTTTGACAGGGGAGGGTGAGCAGTTCTTC
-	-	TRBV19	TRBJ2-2	CASMGRYWNKGPGELFF	TGTGCCAGTATGGGCAGGTATTGGAATAAAGGTCCCGGGGAGCTGTTTTTT
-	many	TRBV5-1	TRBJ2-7	CASSLPPFYEQYF	TGCGCCAGCAGCTTGCCACCATTCTACGAGCAGTACTTC
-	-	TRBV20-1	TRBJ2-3	CSARDTDTQYF	TGCAGTGCTAGAGACACAGATACGCAGTATTTT
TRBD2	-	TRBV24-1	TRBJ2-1	CATSEFSSGGRNEQFF	TGTGCCACCAGTGAGTTTTCTAGCGGGGGGCGAAATGAGCAGTTCTTC
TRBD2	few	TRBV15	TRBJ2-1	CATSRGSGSVDEQFF	TGTGCCACCAGCAGAGGCAGCGGGAGTGTCGATGAGCAGTTCTTC
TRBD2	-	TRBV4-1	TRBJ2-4	CASSQGWIAGLAKNIQYF	TGCGCCAGCAGCCAAGGATGGATAGCGGGGTTAGCCAAAAACATTCAGTACTTC
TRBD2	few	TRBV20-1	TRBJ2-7	CSAGREGPYEQYF	TGCAGTGCTGGCCGGGAGGGCCCCTACGAGCAGTACTTC
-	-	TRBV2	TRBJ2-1	CASSSVSSYNEQFF	TGTGCCAGCAGTAGCGTAAGCTCCTACAATGAGCAGTTCTTC
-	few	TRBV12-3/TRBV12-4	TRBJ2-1	CASSLKGSNLF	TGTGCCAGCAGTTTAAAGGGGTCTAACCTCTTC
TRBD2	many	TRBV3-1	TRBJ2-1	CASSQTSGKLYNEQFF	TGTGCCAGCAGCCAAACTAGCGGAAAACTTTACAATGAGCAGTTCTTC
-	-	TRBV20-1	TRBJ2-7	CSARDRGRTLEQYF	TGCAGTGCTAGAGACAGGGGCCGGACCTTAGAGCAGTACTTC
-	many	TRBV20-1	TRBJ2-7	CSASEGTYEQYF	TGCAGTGCTAGCGAAGGAACCTACGAGCAGTACTTC
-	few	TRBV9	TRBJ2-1	CASSETATSYAEQFF	TGTGCCAGCAGCGAGACCGCGACTAGTTATGCTGAGCAGTTCTTC
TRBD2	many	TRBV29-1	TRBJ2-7	CSVTRGSGSSYEQYF	TGCAGCGTTACCCGGGGTAGCGGGAGCTCCTACGAGCAGTACTTC
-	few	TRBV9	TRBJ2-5	CASSVELETQYF	TGTGCCAGCAGCGTAGAGTTGGAGACCCAGTACTTC
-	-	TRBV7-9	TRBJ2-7	CASSSYVSADFYEQYF	TGTGCCAGCAGCTCCTATGTCTCGGCAGATTTCTACGAGCAGTACTTC
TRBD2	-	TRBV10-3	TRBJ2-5	CAISDLAGGETQYF	TGTGCCATCAGTGATTTAGCGGGGGGAGAGACCCAGTACTTC
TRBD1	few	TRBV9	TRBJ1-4	CASSVEPGQGYEKLFF	TGTGCCAGCAGCGTAGAACCGGGACAGGGGTATGAAAAACTGTTTTTT
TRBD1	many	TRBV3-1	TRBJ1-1	CASSYQTGREAFF	TGTGCCAGCAGCTACCAGACAGGGAGGGAAGCTTTCTTT
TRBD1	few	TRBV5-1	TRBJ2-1	CASSLLRDRGGSYNEQFF	TGCGCCAGCAGCTTGCTACGGGACAGGGGGGGCTCCTACAATGAGCAGTTCTTC
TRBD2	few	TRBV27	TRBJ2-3	CASSLWAGGLHTDTQYF	TGTGCCAGCAGTTTATGGGCGGGAGGCCTTCACACAGATACGCAGTATTTT
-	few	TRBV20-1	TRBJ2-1	CSEGQDSYNEQFF	TGCAGTGAAGGGCAGGACTCCTACAATGAGCAGTTCTTC
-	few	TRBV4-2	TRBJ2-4	CASSQDRMSLAKNIQYF	TGTGCCAGCAGCCAAGATAGGATGTCGCTAGCCAAAAACATTCAGTACTTC
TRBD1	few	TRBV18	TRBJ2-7	CASSLTGTGTSYEQYF	TGTGCCAGCTCACTAACCGGGACAGGGACCTCCTACGAGCAGTACTTC
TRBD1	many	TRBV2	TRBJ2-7	CASSASTGYGYEQYF	TGTGCCAGCAGTGCATCGACAGGGTATGGGTACGAGCAGTACTTC
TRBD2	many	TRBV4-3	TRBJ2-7	CASSKSELAGVGEQYF	TGCGCCAGCAGCAAGTCCGAGCTAGCGGGAGTAGGTGAGCAGTACTTC
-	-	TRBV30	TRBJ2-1	CAWSSRNEQFF	TGTGCCTGGAGTTCTCGCAATGAGCAGTTCTTC
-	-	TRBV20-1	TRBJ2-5	CSARAGYGQETQYF	TGCAGTGCTAGAGCTGGGTATGGCCAAGAGACCCAGTACTTC
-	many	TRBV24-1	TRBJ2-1	CATSDNSNEQFF	TGTGCCACCAGTGATAATTCCAATGAGCAGTTCTTC
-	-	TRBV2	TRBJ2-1	CASSDPRGGNEQFF	TGTGCCAGCAGTGACCCCAGGGGAGGGAATGAGCAGTTCTTC
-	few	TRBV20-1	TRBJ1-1	CSAREGVEAFF	TGCAGTGCTAGGGAGGGGGTTGAAGCTTTCTTT
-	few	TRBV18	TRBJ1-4	CASSLSATNEKLFF	TGTGCCAGCTCACTGTCTGCAACTAATGAAAAACTGTTTTTT
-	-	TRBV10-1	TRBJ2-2	CASSDWGLAENTGELFF	TGCGCCAGCAGTGACTGGGGGCTAGCGGAGAACACCGGGGAGCTGTTTTTT
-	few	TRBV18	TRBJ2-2	CASSPAAGSNTGELFF	TGTGCCAGCTCACCCGCCGCAGGGTCGAACACCGGGGAGCTGTTTTTT
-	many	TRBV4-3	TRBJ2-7	CASSQGGTYEQYF	TGCGCCAGCAGCCAAGGGGGGACATACGAGCAGTACTTC
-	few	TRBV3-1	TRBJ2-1	CASSLLPRGWGNEQFF	TGTGCCAGCAGCCTGCTTCCTAGGGGATGGGGGAATGAGCAGTTCTTC